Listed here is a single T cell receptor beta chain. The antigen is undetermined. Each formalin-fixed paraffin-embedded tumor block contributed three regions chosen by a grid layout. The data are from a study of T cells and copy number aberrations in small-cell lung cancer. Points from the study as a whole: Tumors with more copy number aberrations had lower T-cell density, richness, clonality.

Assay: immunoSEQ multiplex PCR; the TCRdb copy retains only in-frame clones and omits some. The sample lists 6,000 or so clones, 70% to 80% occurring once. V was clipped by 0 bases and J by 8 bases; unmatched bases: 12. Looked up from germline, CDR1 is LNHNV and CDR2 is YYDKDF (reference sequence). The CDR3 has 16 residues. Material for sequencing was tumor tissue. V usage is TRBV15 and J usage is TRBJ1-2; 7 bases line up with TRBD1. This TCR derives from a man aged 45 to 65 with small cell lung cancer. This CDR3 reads CATSRDRGRRLFGYTF. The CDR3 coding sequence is TGTGCCACCAGCAGAGACAGGGGGAGACGTCTATTCGGCTACACCTTC.